This is a list of T cell receptor beta chains from one sample in a study of blood T cell repertoires in COVID-19. This table comes from immunoSEQ multiplex PCR, and its TCRdb copy is limited to in-frame clones, with some not included. The repertoire consists of approximately 200,000 clones, with over 80% occurring once and the leading ten covering 1.2%. Sequenced sample: PBMCs or T cells enriched from blood (not recorded which). The receptors were gathered from a man younger than 40 who had recovered from COVID-19. Both conserved end residues are trimmed from each CDR3.

CDR3 length | J gene | V gene | CDR3 protein
15 | TRBJ2-1 | TRBV30 | AWTPMKTGSLYNEQF
10 | TRBJ2-3 | TRBV10-2 | ASSESAHTQY
11 | TRBJ2-1 | TRBV12-5 | ASGFSGNNEQF
16 | TRBJ1-1 | TRBV14 | ASSQDGTDRSWDTEAF
12 | TRBJ2-7 | TRBV30 | AWSLLTGSYEQY
13 | TRBJ1-2 | TRBV15 | ATSRDPAVNYGYT
15 | TRBJ2-5 | TRBV4-1 | ASSQDRGTSGFETQY
12 | TRBJ1-2 | TRBV14 | ASSQQGVDYGYT
14 | TRBJ2-3 | TRBV5-8 | ASRYGWTGGTDTQY
13 | TRBJ2-1 | TRBV4-1 | ASRQLAGVGNEQF
12 | TRBJ1-4 | TRBV15 | ATSRDRYIEKLF
18 | TRBJ2-3 | TRBV3-1/TRBV3-2 | ASSQDFDPGSPSSTDTQY
12 | TRBJ1-4 | TRBV2 | ASTATGGNEKLF
14 | TRBJ2-7 | TRBV4-3 | ASSQDIGTGRYEQY
13 | TRBJ1-2 | TRBV27 | ASSLMGTGVQGYT
16 | TRBJ1-1 | TRBV19 | ASSIYMRTGRMNTEAF
11 | TRBJ1-2 | TRBV29-1 | SVGQGANYGYT
14 | TRBJ2-1 | TRBV30 | AWSAQDLSSYNEQF
11 | TRBJ2-2 | TRBV12-3/TRBV12-4 | ASRQGWAGELF
17 | TRBJ2-3 | TRBV6-2/TRBV6-3 | ASSYNPTSGPVNTDTQY
13 | TRBJ2-1 | TRBV27 | ASGHGIGHHNEQF
12 | TRBJ2-5 | TRBV3-1/TRBV3-2 | ASRQTVFQETQY
10 | TRBJ1-2 | TRBV29-1 | SGGQGDYGYT
11 | TRBJ1-2 | TRBV24-1 | ATSDGWTRGYT
13 | TRBJ2-3 | TRBV4-3 | ASSQGLASTDTQY
15 | TRBJ2-3 | TRBV10-3 | AISEATGTKSTDTQY
13 | TRBJ1-2 | TRBV20-1 | SASPGMLSLDGYT
10 | TRBJ2-7 | TRBV30 | AWTPGGREQY
15 | TRBJ2-1 | TRBV24-1 | ATSDSWTSGSYNEQF
13 | TRBJ1-5 | TRBV9 | ASSGGQAVMGPQH
12 | TRBJ2-7 | TRBV30 | AWRGTGGFGEQY